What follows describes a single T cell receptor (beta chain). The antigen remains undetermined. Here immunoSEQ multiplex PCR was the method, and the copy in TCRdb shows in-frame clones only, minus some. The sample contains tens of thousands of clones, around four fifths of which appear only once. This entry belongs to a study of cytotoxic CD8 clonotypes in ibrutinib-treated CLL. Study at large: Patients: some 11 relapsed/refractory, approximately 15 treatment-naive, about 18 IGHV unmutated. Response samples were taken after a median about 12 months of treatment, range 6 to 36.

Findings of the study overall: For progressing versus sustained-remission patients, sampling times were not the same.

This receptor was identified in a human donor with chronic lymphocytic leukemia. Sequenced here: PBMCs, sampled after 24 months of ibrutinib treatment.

The CDR3 DNA reads as TGTGCCTGGAGCGCTGGCCTGACTGATGGCTACACCTTC. It specifies CAWSAGLTDGYTF. This chain joins TRBV30 and TRBJ1-2; D uncertain. Germline CDR1 is GTSNPN and CDR2 is SVGIG (reference sequence). This CDR3 contains 13 residues. The V end was cut by 3 bases, the J end by 6 bases, with 14 bases between.